A selection of T cell receptor beta chains follows, all from one sample in a study of human T cells and chemical hapten exposure. TCRdb reprocessed the RACE reads with MiXCR, giving one entry per CDR3 protein. The table has about 160,000 distinct CDR3 sequences, about a quarter seen once. The source material was whole blood, sampled in connection with sensitization to the hapten diphenylcyclopropenone (DPC). The receptors originated from a woman between 18 and 29 years old with alopecia areata. Some clones in this sample may be carry-over from other donors' samples. Each CDR3 is given without its conserved first and last residue. D genes are given only for firm matches.

D	V	J	CDR3
NA	TRBV6-1	TRBJ1-6	ASRDRSDSYNSPLH
TRBD2	TRBV4-3	TRBJ2-2	ASSRSSGGNGELF
TRBD1	TRBV24-1	TRBJ2-1	ATSDPRTGAVGEQF
NA	TRBV5-5	TRBJ1-6	ASSFAPGEVYNSPLH
NA	TRBV27	TRBJ2-7	ASSFGQNLLYEQY
NA	TRBV20-1	TRBJ2-1	SAPSLHAYNEQF
TRBD2	TRBV24-1	TRBJ2-1	ATSATSGRGEQF
NA	TRBV6-1	TRBJ2-1	ASTGTEYNEQF
NA	TRBV5-1	TRBJ2-3	ASSLARISVWADTQY
TRBD1	TRBV7-2	TRBJ2-5	ASSSGGGQETQY
NA	TRBV6-2/TRBV6-3	TRBJ2-3	ASNLGLGDTDTQY
TRBD2	TRBV15	TRBJ2-3	ATSQGKGLAGGTDTQY
TRBD1	TRBV20-1	TRBJ1-2	SATGTDNYGYT
NA	TRBV29-1	TRBJ2-1	SVASQSSYNEQF
TRBD2	TRBV4-1	TRBJ2-1	ASSPYARGSSYNEQF
TRBD1	TRBV15	TRBJ1-5	ATSRDEGALED
TRBD2	TRBV29-1	TRBJ2-1	SVEGSGLAGYNEQF
TRBD2	TRBV29-1	TRBJ2-3	SSVAGGLADTQY
TRBD2	TRBV29-1	TRBJ2-3	SVELAGLTDTQY
TRBD2	TRBV29-1	TRBJ2-2	SVGAGGGTGELF
TRBD1	TRBV29-1	TRBJ1-1	SVRPSGGWNTEAF
NA	TRBV18	TRBJ1-5	ASSPGRANQPQH
TRBD2	TRBV13	TRBJ2-1	ASSSRSGGVDNEQF
TRBD1	TRBV20-1	TRBJ2-7	SADGQAYEQY
NA	TRBV29-1	TRBJ2-1	SVDRSYNEQF
NA	TRBV7-2	TRBJ2-2	ASSAQGGTGELF
NA	TRBV27	TRBJ1-3	ASGGLGNTIY
NA	TRBV5-1	TRBJ2-7	ASSLVPPKGQY
NA	TRBV6-2/TRBV6-3	TRBJ1-2	ASSLGTYGYT
NA	TRBV7-2	TRBJ2-3	ASSLVGRTDTQY
NA	TRBV28	TRBJ2-2	ASSLTDSFNTGELF
NA	TRBV20-1	TRBJ1-5	SATPAGGPGQPQH
NA	TRBV4-3	TRBJ2-3	ASSQDGGGGVTDTQY
NA	TRBV4-1	TRBJ2-7	ASSQVGGSSYEQY
NA	TRBV12-3/TRBV12-4	TRBJ2-2	ASTLTGELF
NA	TRBV7-9	TRBJ1-5	ASSRDEDDNQPQH
TRBD1	TRBV27	TRBJ1-4	ASSLYGTGREKLF
TRBD1	TRBV29-1	TRBJ1-2	SVGTVFNYGYT
NA	TRBV5-1	TRBJ1-1	ASSLKGPDGLNTEAF
NA	TRBV9	TRBJ1-5	ASSVEGLLNQPQH
NA	TRBV7-2	TRBJ2-3	ASSPPGPTDTQY
TRBD1	TRBV7-3	TRBJ2-1	ASSLDGGTGGYNEQF
NA	TRBV18	TRBJ1-4	ASSPPGQDEKLF
NA	TRBV6-2/TRBV6-3	TRBJ2-2	ASDWDSTTGELF
NA	TRBV29-1	TRBJ1-2	SVEAVRDGYT